This T cell receptor beta chain emerged from a study of neurological immune-mediated disorders. This clonotype was detected many times. In each sequencing run, over 180 million TCR-beta sequences were generated from 15-18 subjects. TCRdb re-derived calls from the 5' RACE reads in MiXCR, one entry per CDR3 protein. The sample records tens of thousands of distinct CDR3 sequences, roughly 13% being singletons. The V and J ends lost 6 bases and 1 base, in that order; junction bases with no gene match: 6. This CDR3 contains 16 residues. Germline CDR1 SGHRS, CDR2 YFSETQ. The chain employs TRBV5-1 and TRBJ2-1, with 11 bases that match TRBD2. The sequenced sample consisted of PBMCs. The source of this sequence is a woman in her fifties or sixties in good health. The CDR3 DNA follows: TGCGCCAGCAAACAGACTAGCGGGGTATCCTACAATGAGCAGTTCTTC. Amino acids: CASKQTSGVSYNEQFF.